Below, 7 T cell receptor beta chains from the same sample are listed, as sequenced in a study of PD-1 blockade in classical Hodgkin lymphoma. Patients all relapsed after autologous stem cell transplantation, and there was variation in brentuximab vedotin exposure. Repertoires were generated with immunoSEQ multiplex PCR, while TCRdb's copy carries only in-frame clones and drops some. Of roughly 60,000 clones in the sample, 88% are singletons; the top ten hold about 5.6%. The sequences come from peripheral blood mononuclear cells (PBMCs), collected before the second cycle of nivolumab. The receptors shown here come from a human donor with classical Hodgkin lymphoma.

Only a few counts were recorded for this clone. The chain employs TRBV7-3 and TRBJ2-1; 9 bases are shared with TRBD2. The V gene end was trimmed by 5 bases and the J gene end by 5 bases; junction bases not matched to a gene: 13. There are 17 residues in the CDR3. Germline V gene lookup returns CDR1 SGHTA and CDR2 FQGTGA. CDR3 sequence (DNA): TGTGCCAGCAGCCCCGGGACTAGCCCATTTGGCGACAATGAGCAGTTCTTC. Its translation: CASSPGTSPFGDNEQFF.

The V and J genes are TRBV28 and TRBJ2-7; 9 bases line up with TRBD1. Losses at the gene ends were 8 bases for V and 3 bases for J; bases not matched to a gene: 5. The CDR3 runs 13 residues. Germline CDR1 MDHEN, CDR2 SYDVKM. The CDR3 bases are TGTGCCAGCCAGGGACAGGGAATCTACGAGCAGTACTTC. It encodes CASQGQGIYEQYF. The variable domain in full, with the rest retrieved from reference TRBV28 and TRBJ2-7, is DVKVTQSSRYLVKRTGEKVFLECVQDMDHENMFWYRQDPGLGLRLIYFSYDVKMKEKGDIPEGYSVSREKKERFSLILESASTNQTSMYLCASQGQGIYEQYFGPGTRLTVT.

The chain links TRBV2 to TRBJ1-5; 7 positions match TRBD1. Germline assignment: CDR1 SNHLY and CDR2 FYNNEI. V lost 6 bases and J lost 2; bases outside the gene matches: 1. There are 13 residues in the CDR3. The DNA for the CDR3 is TGTGCCAGCAGAGGGACAGGCAATCAGCCCCAGCATTTT. Translation gives CASRGTGNQPQHF.

This clone was detected once. The chain combines TRBV7-9 with TRBJ2-5, with D unresolved. The CDR3 loop spans 13 amino acids. Per germline, CDR1 SEHNR and CDR2 FQNEAQ (reference sequence). V lost 2 bases and J 3 bases, leaving 7 bases between the germline ends. CDR3 in amino acids: CASSLLPEETQYF. The CDR3 coding sequence is TGTGCCAGCAGCTTACTACCGGAAGAGACCCAGTACTTC.

The chain recombines TRBV28 with TRBJ2-2; TRBD2 matches at 9 bases. V lost 8 bases to trimming and J lost 6 bases; unmatched junction nucleotides: 16. This CDR3 comprises 17 residues. The V gene's germline CDR1 is MDHEN and CDR2 SYDVKM. The CDR3 bases are TGTGCCAGCTTACTAGCGGGCGCCACGGGAGTCTCCGGGGAGCTGTTTTTT. Translation: CASLLAGATGVSGELFF.

The rearrangement uses TRBV6-1 and TRBJ2-5; 7 positions match TRBD1. Germline CDR1 and CDR2: MNHNS and SASEGT. This CDR3 contains 14 residues. V gave up 0 bases and J gave up 5 bases; unmatched junction bases: 3. The CDR3 region is CASSEADRWETQYF. The CDR3 DNA sequence: TGTGCCAGCAGTGAAGCGGACAGGTGGGAGACCCAGTACTTC.

This clone appeared a few times. The chain carries TRBV5-1 and TRBJ1-2; no reliable D call. CDR3 length: 12 amino acids. The germline gives CDR1 SGHRS, CDR2 YFSETQ. V was trimmed by 5 bases and J by 1 base, leaving 6 bases between them. CDR3 nucleotides: TGCGCCAGCAGTCCGGGTAACTATGGCTACACCTTC. Translating gives CASSPGNYGYTF.